Listed below are T cell receptor beta chains from one sample, sequenced in a study of blood T cell repertoires in COVID-19. Repertoires were generated with immunoSEQ multiplex PCR, while TCRdb's copy carries only in-frame clones and drops some. The top ten hold 1.1% of the sample, which has some 150,000 clones, approximately 85% seen once. Sequencing input: peripheral blood. These receptors came from a man aged 35-49 years with acute or convalescent COVID-19. Both conserved end residues are part of each CDR3. Fields, in order: D gene, clone size, V gene, J gene, CDR3 length, CDR3 DNA, CDR3 protein. A D gene is named only where the DNA matches it firmly. Clone size is not always given. Where it is, it says once, few, many or a class for expanded clones.

D gene: TRBD2; clone size: NA; V gene: TRBV10-3; J gene: TRBJ2-3; CDR3 length: 16; CDR3 DNA: TGTGCCATCGGGGAGGGGCAGGGTACTAGCACAGATACGCAGTATTTT; CDR3 protein: CAIGEGQGTSTDTQYF
D gene: TRBD1; clone size: NA; V gene: TRBV24-1; J gene: TRBJ2-7; CDR3 length: 15; CDR3 DNA: TGTGCCACCAGTGATTCCGGACAGGCCGGGAACGAGCAGTACTTC; CDR3 protein: CATSDSGQAGNEQYF
D gene: TRBD1; clone size: NA; V gene: TRBV19; J gene: TRBJ1-2; CDR3 length: 15; CDR3 DNA: TGTGCCAGTAGTATAGAGACAGGGGAGCACTATGGCTACACCTTC; CDR3 protein: CASSIETGEHYGYTF
D gene: TRBD1; clone size: NA; V gene: TRBV6-6; J gene: TRBJ2-3; CDR3 length: 15; CDR3 DNA: TGTGCCAGCAGTTACGGGGGACAGGGTTCAGATACGCAGTATTTT; CDR3 protein: CASSYGGQGSDTQYF
D gene: TRBD1; clone size: NA; V gene: TRBV6-5; J gene: TRBJ1-4; CDR3 length: 14; CDR3 DNA: TGTGCCAGCACCAAGGGGGCTGGGAATGAAAAACTGTTTTTT; CDR3 protein: CASTKGAGNEKLFF
D gene: NA; clone size: NA; V gene: TRBV11-2; J gene: TRBJ2-3; CDR3 length: 18; CDR3 DNA: TGTGCCAGCAGCTCATTCTTACTCCGTAAGACAGCCACAGATACGCAGTATTTT; CDR3 protein: CASSSFLLRKTATDTQYF
D gene: NA; clone size: NA; V gene: TRBV25-1; J gene: TRBJ2-7; CDR3 length: 11; CDR3 DNA: TGTGCCAGCAGTGAATGGCACGAGCAGTACTTC; CDR3 protein: CASSEWHEQYF
D gene: NA; clone size: once; V gene: TRBV19; J gene: TRBJ2-3; CDR3 length: 15; CDR3 DNA: TGTGCCAGTAGTATAGATCACAGAGACACAGATACGCAGTATTTT; CDR3 protein: CASSIDHRDTDTQYF
D gene: NA; clone size: once; V gene: TRBV3-1/TRBV3-2; J gene: TRBJ1-4; CDR3 length: 17; CDR3 DNA: TGTGCCAGCAGCCAAGAAAACAGGAGTGCAACTAATGAAAAACTGTTTTTT; CDR3 protein: CASSQENRSATNEKLFF
D gene: TRBD1; clone size: few; V gene: TRBV5-4; J gene: TRBJ1-3; CDR3 length: 14; CDR3 DNA: TGTGCCAGCAGCGCGGGACAGAATGGAAACACCATATATTTT; CDR3 protein: CASSAGQNGNTIYF